These 32 T cell receptor beta chains were all obtained from the same sample, sequenced in a study of cytomegalovirus exposure and HLA in healthy donors. The PCR was carried out with 60 Vbeta primers and 13 Jbeta primers. Sequencing used immunoSEQ multiplex PCR; TCRdb keeps in-frame clones, though not all of them. The sample shows about 160,000 clones, approximately 80% of them seen only once. Sequences were obtained from PBMCs. The receptor set was obtained from a man aged 45 to 65 in good health and CMV-seropositive.

In regard to this clone: The junction departs from germline at one end; a sequencing error may be responsible. The chain carries TRBV7-9 and TRBJ1-1, with 7 positions matching TRBD1. This CDR3 contains 12 residues. CDR1 is SEHNR, CDR2 FQNEAQ, per germline (reference sequence). The CDR3 DNA reads TGTTCCAGCAGCTCACAGGGGACTGAAGCTTTCTTT. Its protein product is CSSSSQGTEAFF.

This clone was observed a single time. V gene TRBV7-8 combines with J gene TRBJ1-5; 7 positions agree with TRBD1. CDR1 is SGHVS, CDR2 FQNEAQ, per germline. The CDR3 contains 15 residues. Trimming cost V 5 bases and J 0 bases; bases outside gene matches: 4. The CDR3 coding sequence is TGTGCCAGCAGCATCGGGACAGCTAGCAATCAGCCCCAGCATTTT. This sequence encodes CASSIGTASNQPQHF.

This clone was observed a single time. The J gene is TRBJ2-2, the V gene TRBV5-1, with TRBD1 as a possible D gene (6 bases). The V end lost 3 bases, the J end lost 3 bases, and 12 bases lay between the germline ends. Germline lookup yields CDR1 SGHRS and CDR2 YFSETQ. The CDR3 loop spans 15 amino acids. DNA for the CDR3: TGCGCCAGCAGCTCGACAGGTTTGGACACCGGGGAGCTGTTTTTT. It translates to CASSSTGLDTGELFF.

This clone was picked up a small number of times. V usage is TRBV6-1 and J usage is TRBJ2-1, with 9 bases matching TRBD2. Germline CDR1 and CDR2: MNHNS and SASEGT. This CDR3 is built from 15 residues. Trimming cost V 5 bases and J 4 bases; bases outside gene matches: 6. The CDR3 region is CASSRGLAGYNEQFF. In DNA form, the CDR3 reads TGTGCCAGCAGTAGGGGACTAGCTGGATACAATGAGCAGTTCTTC.

The chain employs TRBV30 and TRBJ1-1; maybe TRBD1 (5 bases). The V and J ends lost 1 base and 5 bases respectively, with 20 bases between them. The CDR3 is made up of 16 amino acids. Per germline, CDR1 GTSNPN and CDR2 SVGIG (reference sequence). DNA for the CDR3: TGTGCCTGGAGTGAGGGCAGGGTGGGGAAAAGGACTGAAGCTTTCTTT. Its protein is CAWSEGRVGKRTEAFF. The whole variable domain, remainder taken from reference TRBV30 and TRBJ1-1, is SQTIHQWPATLVQPVGSPLSLECTVEGTSNPNLYWYRQAAGRGLQLLFYSVGIGQISSEVPQNLSASRPQDRQFILSSKKLLLSDSGFYLCAWSEGRVGKRTEAFFGQGTRLTVV.

The V gene is TRBV11-3, the J gene TRBJ1-1, with a weak D call TRBD1 (5 bases). Germline V gene lookup returns CDR1 SGHNT and CDR2 YENEEA. V lost 5 bases to trimming and J lost 3 bases, with 19 bases between them. The CDR3 length is 16 residues. DNA of the CDR3: TGTGCCAGCAGCCACGGGCGGGGGGTGAGTTACACTGAAGCTTTCTTT. Protein product: CASSHGRGVSYTEAFF. Supplemented by reference TRBV11-3 and TRBJ1-1, the full variable domain reads EAGVVQSPRYKIIEKKQPVAFWCNPISGHNTLYWYLQNLGQGPELLIRYENEEAVDDSQLPKDRFSAERLKGVDSTLKIQPAELGDSAVYLCASSHGRGVSYTEAFFGQGTRLTVV.

The chain joins TRBV27 to TRBJ1-2; possible D gene TRBD1, 6 bases. CDR1 is MNHEY and CDR2 is SMNVEV in the germline V gene (reference sequence). Trimming removed 0 bases from V and 4 bases from J, with 12 bases in between. The CDR3 spans 15 residues. The CDR3 DNA sequence: TGTGCCAGCAGTTTATCGGAGTCAGGGGTCTATGGCTACACCTTC. As protein: CASSLSESGVYGYTF.

The chain combines TRBV28 with TRBJ2-3; 14 nucleotides line up with TRBD2. V gave up 4 bases and J gave up 5 bases; unmatched junction bases: 5. The CDR3 has 16 residues. Looked up from germline, CDR1 is MDHEN and CDR2 is SYDVKM. The CDR3 region is CASSSPGTSGGDTQYF. The DNA for the CDR3 is TGTGCCAGCAGTTCACCCGGGACTAGCGGGGGAGATACGCAGTATTTT.

This clone was seen a single time. The chain links TRBV11-2 to TRBJ1-2, with D maybe TRBD1 (6 bases). Germline V gives CDR1 SGHAT, CDR2 FQNNGV. V gave up 0 bases and J gave up 4 bases, with 12 bases separating them. The CDR3 length is 15 residues. CDR3 residues: CASSLEPTGLYGYTF. The CDR3 bases are TGTGCCAGCAGCTTAGAGCCCACAGGGCTCTATGGCTACACCTTC.

Remarks on this clone: A junction end diverges from the germline sequence, so it may reflect a read error. J is TRBJ2-1 and V is TRBV7-8, with TRBD2 as a possible D gene (5 bases). The CDR3 has 15 amino acids. Germline V gene data show CDR1 as SGHVS and CDR2 as FQNEAQ. In nucleotides, the CDR3 is TGTACCAGCAGCTCCAGCGGACGGTCCTACAATGAGCAGTTCTTC. Residues: CTSSSSGRSYNEQFF.

The chain couples TRBV28 to TRBJ2-6; tentatively, D is TRBD1 (5 bases). Trimming shortened V by 5 bases and J by 0 bases, and 11 bases separated the two germline ends. The CDR3 totals 16 residues. The germline CDR1 and CDR2 sequences are MDHEN and SYDVKM. The CDR3 sequence: CASSGADHSGANVLTF. In DNA, the CDR3 is TGTGCCAGCAGTGGGGCGGATCACTCTGGGGCCAACGTCCTGACTTTC.

The rearrangement uses TRBV19 and TRBJ2-3; D not resolved. Germline CDR1 is LNHDA and CDR2 is SQIVND (reference sequence). This CDR3 is 11 amino acids long. V shed 4 bases and J shed 4 bases, with 3 bases lying between them. Here the CDR3 DNA reads TGTGCCAGTAGTACCGCAGATACGCAGTATTTT. Translating it yields CASSTADTQYF.

This clone occurred a few times. The chain is built from TRBV27 and TRBJ2-7, with 11 bases aligning to TRBD2. The CDR3 sequence is 16 residues long. The germline V gene has CDR1 MNHEY and CDR2 SMNVEV (reference sequence). Trimming at V came to 5 bases and at J to 3 bases, leaving 9 bases not matched to a gene. For the CDR3, the DNA is TGTGCCAGCAGTCCCGAACTAGCGGGAGTAGTCTACGAGCAGTACGTC. It codes for CASSPELAGVVYEQYV.

This clone was seen once. The CDR3 spells CAVGTGTGSTGANVLTF. For the CDR3, the DNA is TGTGCCGTTGGAACCGGGACAGGGAGTACTGGGGCCAACGTCCTGACTTTC. The J gene is TRBJ2-6, the V gene TRBV7-9, with 9 nucleotides matching TRBD1. The CDR3 sequence is 17 residues long. Losses at the gene ends were 11 bases for V and 2 bases for J; bases not matched to a gene: 13. From germline, CDR1 is SEHNR and CDR2 FQNEAQ (reference sequence).

This chain uses TRBV5-1 with TRBJ1-3, with D possibly being TRBD1 (5 bases). CDR1 is SGHRS, CDR2 YFSETQ, per germline. Trimming cost V 5 bases and J 4 bases, with 16 bases left between them. The CDR3 length is 15 residues. This CDR3 is CASSIQGMGGNTIYF. The DNA of the CDR3 is TGCGCCAGCAGTATCCAGGGCATGGGAGGAAACACCATATATTTT.

The chain has TRBV30 and TRBJ1-3; a possible D gene is TRBD1 (5 bases). Germline CDR1 and CDR2: GTSNPN and SVGIG (reference sequence). The germline V and J ends were trimmed by 4 bases and 0 bases, with 10 bases remaining between them. The CDR3 length is 14 residues. The CDR3 nucleotides are TGTGCCTGGATGGGGCTGAACTCTGGAAACACCATATATTTT. This encodes CAWMGLNSGNTIYF.

Only a few counts were recorded for this clone. The genes are TRBV19 and TRBJ1-6; 7 positions agree with TRBD1. Germline V gene lookup returns CDR1 LNHDA and CDR2 SQIVND (reference sequence). There are 15 residues in the CDR3. V was clipped by 6 bases and J by 4 bases; unmatched bases: 6. The CDR3 region has the DNA TGTGCCAGTAGCTCACAGGGGATTTATAATTCACCCCTCCACTTT. As protein: CASSSQGIYNSPLHF.

The rearrangement links TRBV6-6 to TRBJ2-3; 7 bases align to TRBD1. The CDR3 consists of 15 residues. The germline CDR1 and CDR2 sequences are MNHNY and SVGAGI (reference sequence). Germline trimming cut 6 bases from V and 3 bases from J; bases unmatched to any gene: 9. For the CDR3, the DNA is TGTGCCAGCAGGGACCGACAGGGTACAACAGATACGCAGTATTTT. This translates into CASRDRQGTTDTQYF.

V gene TRBV18 combines with J gene TRBJ1-3; 7 nucleotides align to TRBD1. V shed 3 bases and J 10 bases; nucleotides not matched to a gene: 6. CDR1 is KGHSH, CDR2 LQKENI, per germline. This CDR3 comprises 13 residues. The CDR3 loop is CASSPSRDRTIYF. In DNA form, the CDR3 reads TGTGCCAGCTCACCCTCCCGGGACAGAACCATATATTTT.

Here the CDR3 reads CASSLSRSSGNNEQFF. The CDR3 DNA reads as TGTGCCAGCAGCCTCTCCCGGTCCAGCGGTAATAATGAGCAGTTCTTC. This sequence joins TRBV5-4 and TRBJ2-1, with D possibly matching TRBD2 (5 bases). The CDR3 consists of 16 residues. Germline assignment: CDR1 SGHNT and CDR2 YYREEE (reference sequence). V dropped 4 bases and J dropped 7 bases, with 21 bases sitting between them.

The rearrangement uses TRBV9 and TRBJ2-1, with D possibly matching TRBD2 (5 bases). Germline loops: CDR1 SGDLS, CDR2 YYNGEE. V shed 3 bases and J shed 4 bases, with 14 bases lying between them. There are 15 residues in the CDR3. The CDR3, as DNA: TGTGCCAGCAGCGGAAAGGGAGTCGCTTACAATGAGCAGTTCTTC. Translating gives CASSGKGVAYNEQFF.

The chain uses TRBV4-1 and TRBJ2-5; 13 nucleotides match TRBD2. CDR3 size: 18 residues. V lost 0 bases and J lost 2; bases outside the gene matches: 6. The germline CDR1 and CDR2 sequences are MGHRA and YSYEKL. The CDR3 protein is CASSQEGRTSGRQETQYF. CDR3 DNA sequence: TGCGCCAGCAGCCAAGAAGGCCGGACTAGCGGGAGACAAGAGACCCAGTACTTC.

The V gene is TRBV29-1, the J gene TRBJ2-7, with TRBD1 matching over 11 bases. Per germline, CDR1 SQVTM and CDR2 ANQGSEA. J lost 4 bases, V lost 0 bases, and 5 bases had no gene match. The CDR3 covers 15 residues. The CDR3 protein is CSVEDAGQGVYEQYF. For the CDR3, the DNA is TGCAGCGTTGAAGATGCGGGACAGGGGGTTTACGAGCAGTACTTC.

The chain carries TRBV6-1 and TRBJ2-2; D is perhaps TRBD1 (5 bases). Germline CDR1 and CDR2: MNHNS and SASEGT. V was cut by 3 bases and J by 2 bases, with 13 bases left in between. The CDR3 extends over 16 amino acids. DNA of the CDR3: TGTGCCAGCAGTGAGATGGGGCAGTCCAACACCGGGGAGCTGTTTTTT. Its translation: CASSEMGQSNTGELFF.

CDR3 residues: CASSKENEQFF. CDR3 bases: TGTGCCAGCAGCAAGGAGAATGAGCAGTTCTTC. The rearrangement uses TRBV9 and TRBJ2-1; no reliable D call. The germline V and J ends were trimmed by 4 bases and 7 bases, with 6 bases remaining between them. The CDR3 spans 11 residues. Germline V CDR1 and CDR2: SGDLS, YYNGEE. The full variable domain, its missing parts supplied by reference TRBV9 and TRBJ2-1, is DSGVTQTPKHLITATGQRVTLRCSPRSGDLSVYWYQQSLDQGLQFLIQYYNGEERAKGNILERFSAQQFPDLHSELNLSSLELGDSALYFCASSKENEQFFGPGTRLTVL.

V is TRBV6-6 and J is TRBJ1-5; the D is unclear. The CDR3 spans 13 residues. Germline assignment: CDR1 MNHNY and CDR2 SVGAGI (reference sequence). V gave up 6 bases and J gave up 5 bases, with 11 bases separating them. The CDR3 bases are TGTGCCAGCAGCCCGGTCCCTCATCAGCCCCAGCATTTT. Translation gives CASSPVPHQPQHF.

The chain has TRBV4-1 and TRBJ1-2; D is possibly TRBD1 (6 bases). The germline V and J ends were trimmed by 2 bases and 8 bases, with 12 bases remaining between them. Per germline, CDR1 MGHRA and CDR2 YSYEKL. The CDR3 sequence is 13 residues long. The CDR3 DNA is TGCGCCAGCAGCCAAACAGGGCTATACGGCTACACCTTC. Translated: CASSQTGLYGYTF.

This chain connects TRBV6-4 to TRBJ2-1, with 9 bases matching TRBD1. The V gene end was trimmed by 7 bases and the J gene end by 8 bases; junction bases not matched to a gene: 18. The CDR3 spans 17 residues. Germline assignment: CDR1 MRHNA and CDR2 SNTAGT. CDR3 bases: TGTGCCAGCACTCGTACCCGGGACAGGGATGTCTTGGATGAGCAGTTCTTC. Protein: CASTRTRDRDVLDEQFF.

As DNA, the CDR3 is TGTGCCAGCAGCTTGACCCCCCAGGGGGCTTCACCCCTCCACTTT. This gives the protein CASSLTPQGASPLHF. The chain has TRBV7-3 and TRBJ1-6; 8 nucleotides align to TRBD1. Germline V gives CDR1 SGHTA, CDR2 FQGTGA. This CDR3 has 15 amino acids. J was trimmed by 9 bases and V by 3 bases; bases with no gene match: 7. Filled out from reference TRBV7-3 and TRBJ1-6, the complete variable domain reads GAGVSQTPSNKVTEKGKYVELRCDPISGHTALYWYRQSLGQGPEFLIYFQGTGAADDSGLPNDRFFAVRPEGSVSTLKIQRTERGDSAVYLCASSLTPQGASPLHFGNGTRLTVT.

The CDR3 DNA sequence: TGCAGCGTTGTCCGGGGAACCAGCTCCTACAATGAGCAGTTCTTC. Its protein product is CSVVRGTSSYNEQFF. The chain is built from TRBV29-1 and TRBJ2-1; a possible D gene is TRBD2 (5 bases). This CDR3 comprises 15 residues. Germline values: CDR1 SQVTM, CDR2 ANQGSEA. Trimming cost V 4 bases and J 0 bases, with 13 bases left between them.

This chain connects TRBV2 to TRBJ1-1, with 7 bases aligning to TRBD1. The CDR3 loop spans 14 amino acids. Germline-derived CDR1 and CDR2 are SNHLY and FYNNEI. The V segment lost 3 bases and the J segment 5 bases; nucleotides outside the gene matches: 6. The CDR3 region has the DNA TGTGCCAGCAGTGAGGAACAGGGGAGGACTGAAGCTTTCTTT. The encoded protein is CASSEEQGRTEAFF.

The chain links TRBV5-1 to TRBJ2-1; 8 positions match TRBD2. Unmatched junction bases numbered 3, after V lost 4 bases and J lost 0 bases. CDR1 is SGHRS and CDR2 is YFSETQ in the germline V gene. The length of the CDR3 is 15 residues. The CDR3 bases are TGCGCCAGCAGCCCAGGGACTAGCTCCTACAATGAGCAGTTCTTC. Translating it yields CASSPGTSSYNEQFF.